The 13 T cell receptor beta chains below come from one sample, sequenced in a study of T cell responses to AZD1222 COVID-19 vaccine. Generated by immunoSEQ multiplex PCR, the TCRdb table keeps only in-frame clones and is missing some. This repertoire shows 90,000 to 150,000 clones, more than 85% found once; its top ten account for about 7.1%. This material consisted of peripheral blood, taken 28 days after the second AZD1222 dose. These receptors were taken from an adult who received the AZD1222 COVID-19 vaccine.

V is TRBV30 and J is TRBJ1-5; a weak D match, TRBD1 (5 bases). V lost 1 base, J lost 3 bases, and 13 bases lay in between. This CDR3 has 15 residues. Germline CDR1 GTSNPN, CDR2 SVGIG (reference sequence). The CDR3 sequence: CAWSDNGHHNQPQHF. DNA of the CDR3: TGTGCCTGGAGTGATAACGGACACCACAATCAGCCCCAGCATTTT.

CDR3 nucleotide sequence: TGTGCCAGCAGTTACACCCCCGGGACAGGGAAAATTGGATACGAGCAGTACTTC. Encoded protein: CASSYTPGTGKIGYEQYF. The chain has TRBV6-2 or TRBV6-3 and TRBJ2-7; 9 bases map to TRBD1. The CDR3 spans 18 residues. Unmatched junction bases numbered 15, after V lost 2 bases and J lost 4 bases. CDR1 is MNHEY and CDR2 is SVGEGT in the germline V gene.

The rearrangement uses TRBV19 and TRBJ1-4; TRBD1 aligns across 7 bases. Germline lookup yields CDR1 LNHDA and CDR2 SQIVND (reference sequence). V shed 7 bases and J 11 bases; nucleotides not matched to a gene: 13. CDR3 size: 14 residues. This CDR3 reads CASTPGAGGEKLFF. The CDR3 bases are TGTGCCAGTACCCCCGGGGCAGGGGGGGAGAAACTGTTTTTT.

The chain recombines TRBV28 with TRBJ2-2, with 8 bases identical to TRBD1. The CDR3 runs 15 residues. Trimming removed 5 bases from V and 7 bases from J; junction bases left unmatched: 9. Germline-derived CDR1 and CDR2 are MDHEN and SYDVKM. CDR3 region: CASSRGQGWSGELFF. CDR3 bases: TGTGCCAGCAGTCGTGGACAGGGTTGGAGCGGGGAGCTGTTTTTT.

The CDR3 DNA reads TGTGCCAGCAGCTTGACAACAGGTTCCTACGAGCAGTACTTC. This codes for CASSLTTGSYEQYF. The chain combines TRBV5-5 with TRBJ2-7; D is possibly TRBD1 (5 bases). The CDR3 sequence is 14 residues long. Deletions cut 1 base from V and 1 base from J, with 9 bases between. CDR1 and CDR2 (germline): SGHKS, YYEKEE (reference sequence).

This chain joins TRBV5-6 and TRBJ1-2; no firm D call. CDR3 size: 15 residues. V shed 0 bases and J shed 0 bases, with 9 bases lying between them. Germline V gene lookup returns CDR1 SGHDT and CDR2 YYEEEE. In nucleotides, the CDR3 is TGTGCCAGCAGCTTGGGGGAAAGAACTAACTATGGCTACACCTTC. Residues: CASSLGERTNYGYTF.

CDR3 sequence: CASSRGRSTDTQYF. The CDR3 bases are TGTGCCAGCAGCCGGGGCAGGTCCACAGATACGCAGTATTTT. The chain links TRBV9 to TRBJ2-3, with D perhaps matching TRBD1 or TRBD2 (5 bases each). The CDR3 totals 14 residues. V lost 4 bases, J lost 2 bases, and 11 bases lay in between. Germline V gene data show CDR1 as SGDLS and CDR2 as YYNGEE.

The chain couples TRBV19 to TRBJ1-1, with 7 nucleotides matching TRBD1. J gave up 1 base and V 3 bases, and 5 bases lay outside the gene matches. Germline CDR1 LNHDA, CDR2 SQIVND (reference sequence). This CDR3 contains 15 residues. The CDR3 DNA follows: TGTGCCAGTAGTATTCGGGACAGTTGGAACACTGAAGCTTTCTTT. Translated, it gives CASSIRDSWNTEAFF. The full variable domain, with the rest looked up from reference TRBV19 and TRBJ1-1, is DGGITQSPKYLFRKEGQNVTLSCEQNLNHDAMYWYRQDPGQGLRLIYYSQIVNDFQKGDIAEGYSVSREKKESFPLTVTSAQKNPTAFYLCASSIRDSWNTEAFFGQGTRLTVV.

The rearrangement links TRBV18 to TRBJ1-5; tentatively, D is TRBD1 (6 bases). CDR1 is KGHSH, CDR2 LQKENI, per germline. The CDR3 covers 15 residues. V was trimmed by 6 bases and J by 0 bases, leaving 12 bases between them. CDR3 bases: TGTGCCAGCTCGCCTACAGGGTATAGCAATCAGCCCCAGCATTTT. It translates to CASSPTGYSNQPQHF.

The V and J genes are TRBV2 and TRBJ1-3; TRBD1 matches at 7 bases. The length of the CDR3 is 14 residues. V lost 7 bases and J lost 0; bases outside the gene matches: 3. Germline values: CDR1 SNHLY, CDR2 FYNNEI. The CDR3 loop reads CASTGQASGNTIYF. The DNA for the CDR3 is TGTGCCAGCACTGGACAGGCCTCTGGAAACACCATATATTTT.

This chain connects TRBV9 to TRBJ2-5; 13 bases fit TRBD2. Trimming at V came to 0 bases and at J to 2 bases, leaving 10 bases not matched to a gene. There are 19 residues in the CDR3. Germline values: CDR1 SGDLS, CDR2 YYNGEE. CDR3 sequence (DNA): TGTGCCAGCAGCGTAGCTGTTACTAGCGGGAGGGGAATACAAGAGACCCAGTACTTC. It specifies CASSVAVTSGRGIQETQYF.

The chain is built from TRBV29-1 and TRBJ2-4, with D perhaps matching TRBD1 (6 bases). This CDR3 comprises 13 residues. Looked up from germline, CDR1 is SQVTM and CDR2 is ANQGSEA. V was cut by 4 bases and J by 6 bases, with 13 bases left in between. The CDR3 DNA reads as TGCAGCGTTGTTGGGACAATAGTAAACATTCAGTACTTC. Protein product: CSVVGTIVNIQYF.

V and J are TRBV6-5 and TRBJ2-7; 9 bases fit TRBD1. V shed 10 bases, J shed 5 bases, and the junction held 12 bases outside the gene matches. The germline gives CDR1 MNHEY, CDR2 SVGAGI. The CDR3 totals 14 residues. CDR3 in DNA: TGTGCCACGAATTTCCCCGGGACAGGGAACGAGCAGTACTTC. Translation: CATNFPGTGNEQYF.